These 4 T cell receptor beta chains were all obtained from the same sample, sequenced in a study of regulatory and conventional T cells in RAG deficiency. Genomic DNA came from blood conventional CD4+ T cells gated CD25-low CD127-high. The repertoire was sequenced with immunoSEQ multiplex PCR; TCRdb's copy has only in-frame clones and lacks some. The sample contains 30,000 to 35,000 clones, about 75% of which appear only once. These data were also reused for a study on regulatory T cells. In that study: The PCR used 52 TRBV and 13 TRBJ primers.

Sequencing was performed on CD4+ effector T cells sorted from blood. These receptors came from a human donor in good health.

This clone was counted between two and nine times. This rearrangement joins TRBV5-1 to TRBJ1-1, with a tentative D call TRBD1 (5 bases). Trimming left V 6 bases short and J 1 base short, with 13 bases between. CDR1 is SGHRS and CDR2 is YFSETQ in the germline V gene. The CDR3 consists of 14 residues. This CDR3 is CASTRDSTNTEAFF. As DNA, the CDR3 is TGCGCCAGCACCAGGGATAGTACGAACACTGAAGCTTTCTTT.

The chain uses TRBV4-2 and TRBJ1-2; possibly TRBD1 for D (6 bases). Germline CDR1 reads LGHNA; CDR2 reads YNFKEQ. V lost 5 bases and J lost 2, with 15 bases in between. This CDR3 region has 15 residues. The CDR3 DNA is TGTGCCAGCAGCTTAGATAAGGGGGGAAACTATGGCTACACCTTC. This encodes CASSLDKGGNYGYTF.

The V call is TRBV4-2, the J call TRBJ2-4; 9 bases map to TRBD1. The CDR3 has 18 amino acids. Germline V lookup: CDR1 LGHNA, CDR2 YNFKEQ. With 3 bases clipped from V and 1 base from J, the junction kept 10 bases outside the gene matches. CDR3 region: CASSQGDRVGGAKNIQYF. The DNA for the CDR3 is TGTGCCAGCAGCCAGGGGGACAGGGTCGGGGGCGCCAAAAACATTCAGTACTTC.

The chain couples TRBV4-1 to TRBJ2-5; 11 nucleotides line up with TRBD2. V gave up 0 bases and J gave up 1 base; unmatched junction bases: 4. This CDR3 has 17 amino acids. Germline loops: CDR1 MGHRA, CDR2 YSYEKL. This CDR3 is CASSQDSSGGFQETQYF. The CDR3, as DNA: TGCGCCAGCAGCCAAGATTCTAGCGGGGGGTTCCAAGAGACCCAGTACTTC.